A single sample gave rise to the 5 T cell receptor beta chains below, sequenced in a study of T cell responses to AZD1222 COVID-19 vaccine. The assay was immunoSEQ multiplex PCR, and TCRdb's table has in-frame clones only and misses some. The data contain 75,000 to 95,000 clones, about 91% of them singletons. The source was peripheral blood, collected 28 days after the second dose of the MenACWY control vaccine. The source of these receptors is an adult who received the MenACWY meningococcal vaccine as a control.

The chain employs TRBV30 and TRBJ1-5; TRBD1 matches 9 bases. J lost 6 bases, V lost 3 bases, and 12 bases had no gene match. Germline CDR1 is GTSNPN and CDR2 is SVGIG (reference sequence). The CDR3 is 16 residues long. The CDR3 protein is CAWRAPGQGDSQPQHF. For the CDR3, the DNA is TGTGCCTGGAGGGCACCGGGACAGGGCGACAGTCAGCCCCAGCATTTT. Together with reference TRBV30 and TRBJ1-5, the CDR3 gives the full variable domain: SQTIHQWPATLVQPVGSPLSLECTVEGTSNPNLYWYRQAAGRGLQLLFYSVGIGQISSEVPQNLSASRPQDRQFILSSKKLLLSDSGFYLCAWRAPGQGDSQPQHFGDGTRLSIL.

This sequence joins TRBV30 and TRBJ1-1, with D perhaps TRBD1 (6 bases). The CDR3 contains 13 residues. Deletions cut 1 base from V and 4 bases from J, with 10 bases between. Per the germline V gene, CDR1 is GTSNPN and CDR2 is SVGIG (reference sequence). CDR3: CAWSAGEATEAFF. CDR3 bases: TGTGCCTGGAGTGCAGGGGAGGCCACTGAAGCTTTCTTT. Using reference TRBV30 and TRBJ1-1 for the parts outside the CDR3, the full variable domain is SQTIHQWPATLVQPVGSPLSLECTVEGTSNPNLYWYRQAAGRGLQLLFYSVGIGQISSEVPQNLSASRPQDRQFILSSKKLLLSDSGFYLCAWSAGEATEAFFGQGTRLTVV.

The rearrangement uses TRBV4-2 and TRBJ2-2; D possibly corresponds to TRBD2 (6 bases). Germline-derived CDR1 and CDR2 are LGHNA and YNFKEQ. Trimming cost V 2 bases and J 3 bases, with 13 bases left between them. This CDR3 is built from 16 residues. CDR3 in DNA: TGTGCCAGCAGCCAATTACGGGACTCATACACCGGGGAGCTGTTTTTT. This translates into CASSQLRDSYTGELFF.

The CDR3 sequence is CSASEVSGDHEQYF. In nucleotides, the CDR3 is TGCAGTGCTAGTGAGGTCTCGGGGGACCACGAGCAGTACTTC. The chain carries TRBV20-1 and TRBJ2-7, with D possibly TRBD2 on 6 matching bases. The germline V gene has CDR1 DFQATT and CDR2 SNEGSKA (reference sequence). CDR3 length: 14 amino acids. V lost 3 bases and J lost 5, with 17 bases in between.

V and J are TRBV6-6 and TRBJ2-2, with a tentative D call TRBD1 (6 bases). Deletions cut 7 bases from V and 1 base from J, with 16 bases between. CDR3 size: 16 residues. The germline V gene encodes CDR1 MNHNY and CDR2 SVGAGI (reference sequence). CDR3 protein: CASTQGQTLNTGELFF. Written as DNA, the CDR3 is TGTGCCAGCACCCAGGGGCAGACATTGAACACCGGGGAGCTGTTTTTT.